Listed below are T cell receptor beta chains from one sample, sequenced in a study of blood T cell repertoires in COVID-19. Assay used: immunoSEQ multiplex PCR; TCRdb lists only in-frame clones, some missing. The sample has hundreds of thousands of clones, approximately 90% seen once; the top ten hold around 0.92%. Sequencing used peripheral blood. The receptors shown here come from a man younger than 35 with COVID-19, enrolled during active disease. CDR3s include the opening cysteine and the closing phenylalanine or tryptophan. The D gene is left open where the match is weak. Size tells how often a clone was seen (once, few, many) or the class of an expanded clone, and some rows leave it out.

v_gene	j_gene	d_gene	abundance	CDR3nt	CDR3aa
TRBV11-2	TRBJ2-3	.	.	TGTGCCAGCAGCTTAGACCGGGGGACAGATACGCAGTATTTT	CASSLDRGTDTQYF
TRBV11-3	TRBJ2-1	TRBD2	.	TGTGCCAGCAGCCCTAGCGGGATAACCTACAATGAGCAGTTCTTC	CASSPSGITYNEQFF
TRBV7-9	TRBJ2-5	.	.	TGTGCCAGCAGCTTAGGCGGCCCCCAAGAGACCCAGTACTTC	CASSLGGPQETQYF
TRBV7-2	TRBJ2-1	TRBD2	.	TGTGCCAGCAGCTTATGGGGCGGGGGTGCTACGAATGAGCAGTTCTTC	CASSLWGGGATNEQFF
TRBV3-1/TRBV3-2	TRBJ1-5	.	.	TGTGCCAGCAGCCAAGAGGTCTCAGGTCAGCCCCAGCATTTT	CASSQEVSGQPQHF
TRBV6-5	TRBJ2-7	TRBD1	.	TGTGCCAGCAGTTATCAGGGGACAGGGGACCACGAGCAGTACTTC	CASSYQGTGDHEQYF
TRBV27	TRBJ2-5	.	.	TGTGCCAGCAGCACTTTGGGGGGACAAGAGACCCAGTACTTC	CASSTLGGQETQYF
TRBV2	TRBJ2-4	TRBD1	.	TGTGCCAGCAGTACCGACAGGGGAGACATTCAGTACTTC	CASSTDRGDIQYF
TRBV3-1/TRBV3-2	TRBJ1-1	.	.	TGTGCCAGCAGCGCACCACTTCCCATTTCACGCACTGAAGCTTTCTTT	CASSAPLPISRTEAFF
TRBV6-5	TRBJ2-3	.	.	TGTGCCAGCAAGGGCAGGGTGGCAGATACGCAGTATTTT	CASKGRVADTQYF
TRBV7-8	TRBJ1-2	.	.	TGTGCCAGCAGCACGACGTTTGTGGCCGGGGGAGTTCGCGGCTACACCTTC	CASSTTFVAGGVRGYTF
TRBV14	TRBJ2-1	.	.	TGTGCCAGCAGCCGTGTCTTTAATGAGCAGTTCTTC	CASSRVFNEQFF
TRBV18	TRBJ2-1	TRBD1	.	TGTGCCAGCTCACCACCGGTAGGACAGGGGTCCTACAATGAGCAGTTCTTC	CASSPPVGQGSYNEQFF
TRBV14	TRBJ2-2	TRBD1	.	TGTGCCAGCAGGGGACAGGCGAACACCGGGGAGCTGTTTTTT	CASRGQANTGELFF
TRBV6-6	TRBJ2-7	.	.	TGTGCCAGCAGCCACAGGAGACTGAGCTCCTACGAGCAGTACTTC	CASSHRRLSSYEQYF
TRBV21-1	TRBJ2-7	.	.	TGTGCCAGCAGCGTTTTCAGGGGCCAATACGAGCAGTACTTC	CASSVFRGQYEQYF
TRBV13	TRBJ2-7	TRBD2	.	TGTGCCAGCAGCCGATGGACTAGCGGGGGGAGCTACGAGCAGTACTTC	CASSRWTSGGSYEQYF
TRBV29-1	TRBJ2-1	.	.	TGCAGCGTTTGGGAGAGCTCCTACAATGAGCAGTTCTTC	CSVWESSYNEQFF
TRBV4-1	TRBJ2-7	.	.	TGCGCCAGCAGCCAAGATTCCGGCTCCTACGAGCAGTACTTC	CASSQDSGSYEQYF
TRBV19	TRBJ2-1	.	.	TGTGCCAGTAGTATTAAGACTCGCGGTGAGCAGTTCTTC	CASSIKTRGEQFF
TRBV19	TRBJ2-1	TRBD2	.	TGTGCCAGTAGTAGGACTAGCGGGGGGCACAGGAATGAGCAGTTCTTC	CASSRTSGGHRNEQFF
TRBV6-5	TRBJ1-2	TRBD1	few	TGTGCCAGCAGTTACTCAGGCAGGGGGCCGGATGGCTACACCTTC	CASSYSGRGPDGYTF
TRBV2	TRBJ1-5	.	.	TGTGCCAGCACCCCCGACCTGCAGGTTGGCAATCAGCCCCAGCATTTT	CASTPDLQVGNQPQHF
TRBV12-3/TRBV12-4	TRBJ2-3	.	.	TGTGCCAGCAGTTTATTAAGAGCCACGCAGTATTTT	CASSLLRATQYF
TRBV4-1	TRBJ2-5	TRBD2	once	TGCGCCAGCAGCCTCCCCGGGAGGAGAGCGGGGGAGACCCAGTACTTC	CASSLPGRRAGETQYF
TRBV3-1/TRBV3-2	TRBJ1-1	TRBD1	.	TGTGCCAGCAGCCAAGCATCAGGGGGCAGGACTGAAGCTTTCTTT	CASSQASGGRTEAFF
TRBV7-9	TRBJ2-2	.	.	TGTGCCAGCAGCTGGGGCTCGGGGAACACCGGGGAGCTGTTTTTT	CASSWGSGNTGELFF
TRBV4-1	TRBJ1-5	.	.	TGCGCCAGCAGCCAAGCAGGGGTCGAACAGCCCCAGCATTTT	CASSQAGVEQPQHF
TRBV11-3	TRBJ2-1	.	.	TGTGCCAGCGGAGGAGGCAATGAGCAGTTCTTC	CASGGGNEQFF
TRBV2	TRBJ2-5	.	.	TGTGCCAGCAGTGAAGATTGGGGGGGCCCTAGCCAAGAGACCCAGTACTTC	CASSEDWGGPSQETQYF
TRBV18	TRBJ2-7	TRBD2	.	TGTGCCAGCTCACCACTCAGACTAGCGGAGACAACCTACGAGCAGTACTTC	CASSPLRLAETTYEQYF
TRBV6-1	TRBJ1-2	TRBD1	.	TGTGCCAGCAAAATGACAGGGCAGGGCTATGGCTACACCTTC	CASKMTGQGYGYTF
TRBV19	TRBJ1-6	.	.	TGTGCCAGTCGTTCGAGCTCCTATAATTCACCCCTCCACTTT	CASRSSSYNSPLHF
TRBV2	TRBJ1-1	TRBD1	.	TGTGCCAGCAGACCCAAGGGGGCTCCTAACACTGAAGCTTTCTTT	CASRPKGAPNTEAFF
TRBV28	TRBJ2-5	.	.	TGTGCCAGCAGTTTGCGGGGCTCGAGTCAAGAGACCCAGTACTTC	CASSLRGSSQETQYF
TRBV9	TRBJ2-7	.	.	TGTGCCAGCAGCGGTAGTAGTAGGACAATCTCCTACGAGCAGTACTTC	CASSGSSRTISYEQYF
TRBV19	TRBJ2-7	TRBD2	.	TGTGCCAGTAGTAATAGGGCGGGAGACGGCGAGCAGTACTTC	CASSNRAGDGEQYF
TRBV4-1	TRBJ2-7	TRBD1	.	TGCGCCAGCAGCCAAGAAGCTCCGGACAGGGCCTCTCTCAGCGGGCAGTACTTC	CASSQEAPDRASLSGQYF
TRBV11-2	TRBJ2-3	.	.	TGTGCCAGCAGCACCCCCAGGGCTAGCACAGATACGCAGTATTTT	CASSTPRASTDTQYF
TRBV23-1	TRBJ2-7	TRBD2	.	TGCGCCAGCAGAACAATCGCGGGGGGGTTCTACGAGCAGTACTTC	CASRTIAGGFYEQYF
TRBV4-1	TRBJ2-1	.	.	TGCGCCAGCAGCCAAGTAAGGGGCCCCTACAATGAGCAGTTCTTC	CASSQVRGPYNEQFF
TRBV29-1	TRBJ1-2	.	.	TGCAGCGTTCAAGGGGCTTTAAACTATGGCTACACCTTC	CSVQGALNYGYTF
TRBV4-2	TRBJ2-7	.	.	TGTGCCAGCAGCCAAGTTGTTTCTTCCTCCTACGAGCAGTACTTC	CASSQVVSSSYEQYF
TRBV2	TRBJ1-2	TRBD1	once	TGTGCCAGCGGGGGGACAGGGGGCTTGGGTGGCTACACCTTC	CASGGTGGLGGYTF
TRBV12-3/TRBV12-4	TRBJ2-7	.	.	TGTGCCAGCAGCCTCGGGATCAGCTACGAGCAGTACTTC	CASSLGISYEQYF
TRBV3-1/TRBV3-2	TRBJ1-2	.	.	TGTGCCAGCAGCCGTGGGAGCTTGCAGGGCTACACCTTC	CASSRGSLQGYTF
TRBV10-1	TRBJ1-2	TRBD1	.	TGCGCCAGCAGTCCCAACAGGGGCGGCTATGGCTACACCTTC	CASSPNRGGYGYTF
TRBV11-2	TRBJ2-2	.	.	TGTGCCAGCAGCTTGGGAGTAGCCCTGAACACCGGGGAGCTGTTTTTT	CASSLGVALNTGELFF
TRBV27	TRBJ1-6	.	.	TGTGCCACAGGGTCCTATAATTCACCCCTCCACTTT	CATGSYNSPLHF
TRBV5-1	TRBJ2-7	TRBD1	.	TGCGCCAGCAGCTTGATGGGACAGGGGGTCAACGAGCAGTACTTC	CASSLMGQGVNEQYF
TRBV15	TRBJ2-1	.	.	TGTGCCACCGCAGGGGCCTCCTACAATGAGCAGTTCTTC	CATAGASYNEQFF
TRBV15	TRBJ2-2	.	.	TGTGCCACCAGCAGACCTAGGGGGGGTAACACCGGGGAGCTGTTTTTT	CATSRPRGGNTGELFF
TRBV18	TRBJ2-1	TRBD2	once	TGTGCCAGCAACACGCGGACTAGCGGGAGCTACAATGAGCAGTTCTTC	CASNTRTSGSYNEQFF
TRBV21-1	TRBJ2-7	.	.	TGTGCCAGCAGGGACAGCCCTTTGTACTTC	CASRDSPLYF
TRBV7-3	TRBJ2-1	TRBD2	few	TGTGCCAGCAGCTTAGAAGCGGGAGGGCCTTATGAGCAGTTCTTC	CASSLEAGGPYEQFF